This T cell receptor (beta chain) was recovered during a study of blood T cell repertoires in COVID-19. Study background: The United States, Italy and Spain supplied acute and convalescent COVID-19 samples. The cDNA or gDNA used as material had been derived from T cells, B-cell-depleted T cells, or PBMCs.

The CDR3 has 15 amino acids. CDR1 is SGHTA, CDR2 FQGTGA, per germline. Trimming at V came to 2 bases and at J to 4 bases, leaving 6 bases not matched to a gene. Original analysis: Reference gene primer amplification yielded estimated nucleated cell counts. Sequencing used immunoSEQ multiplex PCR; TCRdb keeps in-frame clones, though not all of them. That table gives V, J and clone size, and the DNA gave D and trimming. The table has under 200,000 clones, about four fifths seen once; the top ten hold around a fifth. The origin of this receptor is an older woman who had recovered from COVID-19. The specimen sequenced was peripheral blood. This chain uses TRBV7-3 with TRBJ2-3; TRBD2 aligns across 7 bases. CDR3 region: CASSLSPLAADTQYF. DNA for the CDR3: TGTGCCAGCAGCTTATCCCCGCTAGCGGCAGATACGCAGTATTTT.